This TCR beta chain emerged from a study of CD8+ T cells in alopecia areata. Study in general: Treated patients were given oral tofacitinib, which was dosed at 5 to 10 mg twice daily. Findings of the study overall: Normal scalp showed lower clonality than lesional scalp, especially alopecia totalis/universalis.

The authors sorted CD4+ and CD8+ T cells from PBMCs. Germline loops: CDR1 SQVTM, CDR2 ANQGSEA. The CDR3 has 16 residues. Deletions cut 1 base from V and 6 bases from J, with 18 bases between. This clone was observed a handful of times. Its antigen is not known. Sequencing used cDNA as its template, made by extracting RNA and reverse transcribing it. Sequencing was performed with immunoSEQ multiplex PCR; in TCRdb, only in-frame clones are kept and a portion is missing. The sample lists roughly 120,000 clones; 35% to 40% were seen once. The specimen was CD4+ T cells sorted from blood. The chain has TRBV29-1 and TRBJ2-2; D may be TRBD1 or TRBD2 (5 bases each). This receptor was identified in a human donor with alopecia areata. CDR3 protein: CSVEGSNPGRSGELFF. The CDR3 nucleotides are TGCAGCGTTGAAGGCTCCAACCCGGGGCGATCCGGGGAGCTGTTTTTT.